This TCR beta chain was identified during a study of CD8 T cells in Susac syndrome. The V gene end was trimmed by 6 bases and the J gene end by 8 bases; junction bases not matched to a gene: 8. This CDR3 is 13 amino acids long. Looked up from germline, CDR1 is DFQATT and CDR2 is SNEGSKA (reference sequence). RNA was extracted with the RNeasy kit, and a quantity of roughly 0.5 to 1 ug was reverse transcribed using random hexamers. The amplification used immunoSEQ multiplex PCR on TCR beta CDR3; it spanned 54 Vbeta and 13 Jbeta. TCRdb re-called the immunoSEQ multiplex PCR reads with MiXCR, one entry per CDR3 protein. This table has some 300,000 distinct CDR3 sequences, 65% to 90% appearing once.

V is TRBV20-1 and J is TRBJ2-1; 9 positions match TRBD1. Material: CD8+ T cells from PBMCs. The clonotype originates from a human donor with multiple sclerosis. The CDR3 nucleotides read TGCAGTGCCGCCCGGGGACAGGGCTATGAGCAGTTCTTC. It encodes CSAARGQGYEQFF.